One T cell receptor (beta chain) is described in this entry. The treatment: about 20 received Ad26.COV2.S at low or high dose, single or two shots; about 5 received placebo; per-sample allocation not given. Sample collection was performed on day 63 after the first vaccine or placebo injection. These data come from a study of Ad26.COV2.S vaccination and SARS-CoV-2 variants. The table came from immunoSEQ multiplex PCR; TCRdb's copy has only in-frame clones and leaves some out. The sample lists a few hundred thousand clones, almost 90% occurring once. With 4 bases clipped from V and 7 bases from J, the junction kept 13 bases outside the gene matches. The germline gives CDR1 SEHNR, CDR2 FQNEAQ (reference sequence). The length of the CDR3 is 17 residues.

The chain recombines TRBV7-9 with TRBJ1-4; TRBD1 agrees at 9 bases. This specimen was peripheral blood, taken in a trial of Ad26.COV2.S vaccine versus placebo. This clonotype was sampled from a person aged 18-60 years who received the Ad26.COV2.S COVID-19 vaccine or a placebo. The CDR3 loop is CASSSTGTGIIVEKLFF. The CDR3 coding sequence is TGTGCCAGCAGCTCGACCGGGACAGGGATCATTGTTGAAAAACTGTTTTTT.